Listed here are 9 T cell receptor beta chains from one sample, sequenced in a study of T cell repertoires in cytomegalovirus infection. TCRdb recomputed calls from the reads with MiXCR, one row per CDR3 protein. The sample records 150,000 to 200,000 distinct CDR3 sequences, about 15% being singletons. Sequenced sample: PBMCs. These receptor sequences come from a human donor in good health (CMV status not recorded). Some clones in this sample may be carry-over from other donors' samples.

This clonotype was detected a few times. The chain joins TRBV12-3 or TRBV12-4 to TRBJ1-4; a weak D match, TRBD1 (6 bases). The CDR3 loop spans 15 amino acids. Trimming stripped 1 base from V and 12 bases from J, with 18 bases between. DNA for the CDR3: TGTGCCAGCAGTTTAGGGGACATCGATCCGCATCAACTGTTTTTT. Translation: CASSLGDIDPHQLFF.

The chain is built from TRBV7-3 and TRBJ2-5; the D gene is possibly TRBD2 (6 bases). The length of the CDR3 is 13 residues. Germline V gene lookup returns CDR1 SGHTA and CDR2 FQGTGA. V lost 5 bases and J lost 7, with 14 bases in between. The CDR3 loop is CASSVRGGATQYF. CDR3 nucleotide sequence: TGTGCCAGCAGCGTTAGGGGAGGAGCGACCCAGTACTTC.

As regards this clonotype: A read error may explain this, as a much larger clone is one base away. The chain links TRBV5-4 to TRBJ2-1, with TRBD1 identical over 10 bases. From germline, CDR1 is SGHNT and CDR2 YYREEE (reference sequence). CDR3 length: 16 residues. DNA for the CDR3: TGTGACAGCAGCAAATACCGGGACAGGGGATTGAATGAGCAGTTCTTC. The encoded protein is CDSSKYRDRGLNEQFF.

This clonotype has ten or more counts. The rearrangement joins TRBV7-6 to TRBJ2-5, with 10 bases fitting TRBD2. The germline V gene has CDR1 SGHVS and CDR2 FNYEAQ. Germline trimming cut 1 base from V and 10 bases from J; bases unmatched to any gene: 15. There are 17 residues in the CDR3. CDR3 sequence reads: CASSLELAGGLQSGQYF. CDR3 bases: TGTGCCAGCAGCTTAGAGTTAGCGGGGGGCCTCCAGTCGGGCCAGTACTTC. The full variable domain, with the rest looked up from reference TRBV7-6 and TRBJ2-5, is GAGVSQSPRYKVTKRGQDVALRCDPISGHVSLYWYRQALGQGPEFLTYFNYEAQQDKSGLPNDRFSAERPEGSISTLTIQRTEQRDSAMYRCASSLELAGGLQSGQYFGPGTRLLVL.

As DNA, the CDR3 is TGCGCCAGCAGCCGGGACAGGGTGGTTATCACTGAAGCTTTCTTT. Amino acids: CASSRDRVVITEAFF. The genes are TRBV4-3 and TRBJ1-1; 9 bases fit TRBD1. CDR1 and CDR2 (germline): LGHNA, YSLEER. The J segment lost 4 bases and the V segment lost 4 bases, leaving 7 bases of the junction unmatched. This CDR3 is built from 15 residues.

This clonotype was found a few times. The rearrangement uses TRBV3-1 and TRBJ2-7; 13 bases match TRBD2. CDR1 and CDR2 (germline): LGHDT, YNNKEL (reference sequence). V lost 5 bases to trimming and J lost 5 bases; unmatched junction nucleotides: 12. The CDR3 loop spans 17 amino acids. For the CDR3, the DNA is TGTGCCAGCAGCTCGGCCGGGACTAGCGGGGCGAACGACGAGCAGTACTTC. Its translation is CASSSAGTSGANDEQYF.

This clonotype was picked up a small number of times. The V and J genes are TRBV14 and TRBJ1-1; a weak D match, TRBD1 (5 bases). Germline assignment: CDR1 SGHDN and CDR2 FVKESK. The CDR3 totals 14 residues. The V and J ends lost 8 bases and 6 bases respectively, with 19 bases between them. CDR3 in amino acids: CASAPTQTVPEAFF. DNA of the CDR3: TGTGCCAGCGCCCCAACCCAGACAGTCCCTGAAGCTTTCTTT. Based on the CDR3 plus reference TRBV14 and TRBJ1-1, the full variable domain is EAGVTQFPSHSVIEKGQTVTLRCDPISGHDNLYWYRRVMGKEIKFLLHFVKESKQDESGMPNNRFLAERTGGTYSTLKVQPAELEDSGVYFCASAPTQTVPEAFFGQGTRLTVV.

This chain uses TRBV29-1 with TRBJ1-1, with 7 bases matching TRBD1. CDR1 is SQVTM, CDR2 ANQGSEA, per germline. With V trimmed by 2 bases and J by 5 bases, 8 bases remained unmatched. The CDR3 is 14 residues long. DNA for the CDR3: TGCAGCGTTGAAACGACAGGGCAATATACTGAAGCTTTCTTT. Protein sequence: CSVETTGQYTEAFF.

The rearrangement joins TRBV2 to TRBJ2-2, with 7 bases matching TRBD1. V trimming: 4 bases; J trimming: 0 bases; junction bases outside the gene matches: 8. This CDR3 has 17 residues. CDR1 is SNHLY and CDR2 is FYNNEI in the germline V gene. The CDR3 region is CASSGLTGATNTGELFF. Written as DNA, the CDR3 is TGTGCCAGCAGTGGGCTTACAGGGGCCACGAACACCGGGGAGCTGTTTTTT.